This record looks at one T cell receptor beta chain sequence and its context. The protocol was immunoSEQ multiplex PCR, while the TCRdb copy is restricted to in-frame clones and leaves out a portion. The table records 150,000 or so clones, roughly 78% of them present only once. The record originates from a study of blood T cell repertoires in COVID-19. The V gene's germline CDR1 is KGHSH and CDR2 LQKENI. CDR3 length: 15 amino acids. V dropped 3 bases and J dropped 2; count of bases not matched to a gene: 3. The sample consisted of peripheral blood. This chain uses TRBV18 with TRBJ2-2; 7 nucleotides agree with TRBD2. The clonotype was recovered from a man older than 75 with acute or convalescent COVID-19. DNA of the CDR3: TGTGCCAGCTCACCCGGCGGGGGAAACACCGGGGAGCTGTTTTTT. Protein sequence: CASSPGGGNTGELFF.